This entry lists 25 T cell receptor beta chains sequenced from one sample in a study of cytomegalovirus exposure and HLA in healthy donors. Assay used: immunoSEQ multiplex PCR; TCRdb lists only in-frame clones, some missing. The sample has over 200,000 clones; 80% to 95% are singletons. The sequencing sample was made of PBMCs. These receptors originate from a woman aged 25 to 39 in good health and CMV-seronegative.

V and J are TRBV6-5 and TRBJ1-1; D gene uncertain. The CDR3 is 11 residues long. V was pared by 2 bases and J by 7 bases, with 5 bases between. CDR1 is MNHEY, CDR2 SVGAGI, per germline. CDR3 DNA: TGTGCCAGCAGTTACAGGGATGAAGCTTTCTTT. This codes for CASSYRDEAFF.

This chain connects TRBV7-2 to TRBJ2-7; D call uncertain. The V gene's germline CDR1 is SGHTA and CDR2 FQGNSA. The CDR3 runs 14 residues. Trimming pared 2 bases from V and 5 bases from J, leaving 13 bases between. The CDR3 reads CASSLLGLRDEQYF. The CDR3 DNA reads TGTGCCAGCAGCTTACTAGGCCTCCGGGACGAGCAGTACTTC.

The chain is built from TRBV9 and TRBJ2-7; 8 nucleotides agree with TRBD1. Germline CDR1 and CDR2: SGDLS and YYNGEE. Trimming at V came to 4 bases and at J to 0 bases, leaving 3 bases not matched to a gene. This CDR3 has 14 residues. The CDR3: CASSRTGLSYEQYF. CDR3 DNA sequence: TGTGCCAGCAGCCGGACAGGGCTCTCCTACGAGCAGTACTTC. The entire variable domain, with the rest obtained from reference TRBV9 and TRBJ2-7, is as follows: DSGVTQTPKHLITATGQRVTLRCSPRSGDLSVYWYQQSLDQGLQFLIQYYNGEERAKGNILERFSAQQFPDLHSELNLSSLELGDSALYFCASSRTGLSYEQYFGPGTRLTVT.

The chain combines TRBV10-2 with TRBJ2-7; D possibly corresponds to TRBD1 (5 bases). The CDR3 consists of 13 residues. Trimming cost V 8 bases and J 0 bases, with 11 bases left between them. The germline V gene has CDR1 WSHSY and CDR2 SAAADI. The CDR3 reads CASGAVPSYEQYF. DNA of the CDR3: TGCGCCAGCGGGGCCGTACCCTCCTACGAGCAGTACTTC.

A note on this clone: In the same sample, other DNA sequences code for this CDR3. The chain joins TRBV9 to TRBJ2-1; 9 bases fit TRBD2. This CDR3 spans 15 amino acids. Germline trimming cut 0 bases from V and 6 bases from J; bases unmatched to any gene: 4. Germline V gives CDR1 SGDLS, CDR2 YYNGEE. DNA for the CDR3: TGTGCCAGCAGCGTAGATAGCGGGAGATTCAATGAGCAGTTCTTC. Its protein product is CASSVDSGRFNEQFF.

This chain uses TRBV27 with TRBJ2-2; TRBD2 matches 7 bases. The V segment lost 3 bases and the J segment 9 bases; nucleotides outside the gene matches: 4. Per the germline V gene, CDR1 is MNHEY and CDR2 is SMNVEV (reference sequence). This CDR3 region has 13 residues. CDR3 region: CASSFQLARELFF. The CDR3 coding sequence is TGTGCCAGCAGTTTTCAACTAGCGAGGGAGCTGTTTTTT.

V and J are TRBV5-1 and TRBJ2-5; 11 positions match TRBD2. V was clipped by 5 bases and J by 1 base; unmatched bases: 4. The germline gives CDR1 SGHRS, CDR2 YFSETQ. CDR3 length: 15 residues. In nucleotides, the CDR3 is TGCGCCAGCAGGTTAGCGGGAGGGGGCCAAGAGACCCAGTACTTC. It encodes CASRLAGGGQETQYF.

The CDR3 DNA reads as TGTGCCAGCAGCTTGGTGGGCTTTGGTGTCACAGATACGCAGTATTTT. It specifies CASSLVGFGVTDTQYF. The rearrangement uses TRBV5-4 and TRBJ2-3; D is undetermined. Per germline, CDR1 SGHNT and CDR2 YYREEE (reference sequence). The CDR3 covers 16 residues. V was cut by 0 bases and J by 2 bases, with 13 bases left in between.

The genes are TRBV6-6 and TRBJ1-5, with D perhaps TRBD1 (5 bases). CDR3 length: 12 residues. Germline V lookup: CDR1 MNHNY, CDR2 SVGAGI (reference sequence). Trimming took 5 bases from V and 9 from J, leaving 11 bases between them. CDR3 nucleotides: TGTGCCAGCAGTACCGGAAGGGGGCCCCAGCATTTT. This codes for CASSTGRGPQHF.

V is TRBV6-1 and J is TRBJ1-3, with TRBD1 matching 8 bases. Trimming at V came to 3 bases and at J to 1 base, leaving 5 bases not matched to a gene. Germline V lookup: CDR1 MNHNS, CDR2 SASEGT. CDR3 size: 16 residues. CDR3 in DNA: TGTGCCAGCAGTGACCGGCAGGGGGCTTCTGGAAACACCATATATTTT. It translates to CASSDRQGASGNTIYF.

This clone was observed a few times. The chain links TRBV29-1 to TRBJ2-3; D might be TRBD2 (6 bases). Germline CDR1 reads SQVTM; CDR2 reads ANQGSEA. V lost 5 bases to trimming and J lost 6 bases, with 18 bases between them. The CDR3 sequence is 14 residues long. CDR3 in DNA: TGCAGCGTTTTTAGCCGGACTACTGGGGATACGCAGTATTTT. The encoded protein is CSVFSRTTGDTQYF.

V and J are TRBV5-1 and TRBJ2-3; D uncertain. This CDR3 region has 15 residues. The V gene's germline CDR1 is SGHRS and CDR2 YFSETQ. V was cut by 4 bases and J by 1 base, with 13 bases left in between. CDR3 DNA: TGCGCCAGCAGCAAAGGACCCCCACGCACAGATACGCAGTATTTT. It encodes CASSKGPPRTDTQYF.

The chain couples TRBV19 to TRBJ1-2, with D possibly matching TRBD1 (6 bases). Trimming stripped 1 base from V and 4 bases from J, with 16 bases between. Germline V gene lookup returns CDR1 LNHDA and CDR2 SQIVND (reference sequence). The CDR3 totals 16 residues. CDR3 protein: CASSIVNGGGIYGYTF. The CDR3 DNA is TGTGCCAGTAGTATAGTCAATGGGGGCGGAATCTATGGCTACACCTTC.

This CDR3 is CASSHIGLADNTGELFF. The CDR3 DNA reads as TGTGCCAGCAGCCACATTGGACTAGCGGATAACACCGGGGAGCTGTTTTTT. V and J are TRBV25-1 and TRBJ2-2; 10 bases line up with TRBD2. This CDR3 comprises 17 residues. The V and J ends lost 6 bases and 2 bases, in that order; junction bases with no gene match: 9. Germline values: CDR1 MGHDK, CDR2 SYGVNS.

The chain combines TRBV6-5 with TRBJ1-5; 8 bases agree with TRBD1. Germline CDR1 and CDR2: MNHEY and SVGAGI. CDR3 length equals 15 residues. The J segment lost 0 bases and the V segment lost 6 bases, leaving 4 bases of the junction unmatched. The CDR3 DNA follows: TGTGCCAGCAGGCAGACAGGGGATAGCAATCAGCCCCAGCATTTT. Protein product: CASRQTGDSNQPQHF.

This chain links TRBV15 with TRBJ1-1; no firm D call. V gave up 4 bases and J gave up 3 bases, with 9 bases separating them. The germline V gene encodes CDR1 LNHNV and CDR2 YYDKDF (reference sequence). There are 13 residues in the CDR3. The CDR3 loop reads CATSMGSYTEAFF. The CDR3 DNA reads as TGTGCCACCAGCATGGGATCGTACACTGAAGCTTTCTTT.

The chain employs TRBV5-1 and TRBJ2-6, with no clear D. This CDR3 has 15 residues. In germline, CDR1 is SGHRS, CDR2 YFSETQ. Between the trimmed V and J ends, which lost 2 bases and 5 bases, there was a span of 11 bases. This CDR3 reads CASSFSGDWANVLTF. CDR3 sequence (DNA): TGCGCCAGCAGCTTCTCGGGTGACTGGGCCAACGTCCTGACTTTC.

The V and J genes are TRBV29-1 and TRBJ2-1; TRBD2 matches at 15 bases. The CDR3 is 18 amino acids. Trimming at V came to 4 bases and at J to 8 bases, leaving 15 bases not matched to a gene. Germline V gene sequence: CDR1 SQVTM, CDR2 ANQGSEA. CDR3 in DNA: TGCAGCGTTGGAGGGGCGCCCTGGACTAGCGGGAGGGCCCATGAGCAGTTCTTC. Translating it yields CSVGGAPWTSGRAHEQFF.

V is TRBV27 and J is TRBJ2-7, with no clear D. The CDR3 is 13 amino acids. V lost 5 bases to trimming and J lost 3 bases, with 11 bases between them. The germline CDR1 and CDR2 sequences are MNHEY and SMNVEV (reference sequence). CDR3 bases: TGTGCCAGCAGTCCAGGTGTGGGCTACGAGCAGTACTTC. This sequence encodes CASSPGVGYEQYF.

The rearrangement uses TRBV7-3 and TRBJ2-1; 16 bases align to TRBD2. The CDR3 is 19 residues long. The V gene's germline CDR1 is SGHTA and CDR2 FQGTGA. Unmatched junction bases numbered 7, after V lost 5 bases and J lost 0 bases. The CDR3 DNA reads TGTGCCAGCAGCCCGGGACTAGCGGGAGGGTGGAGCTCCTACAATGAGCAGTTCTTC. Its protein product is CASSPGLAGGWSSYNEQFF.

The chain couples TRBV11-2 to TRBJ2-7; D not resolved. Trimming stripped 3 bases from V and 2 bases from J, with 14 bases between. The CDR3 has 15 residues. The germline V gene has CDR1 SGHAT and CDR2 FQNNGV. CDR3 nucleotides: TGTGCCAGCAGCTTGGGTCAAGTTCTAACCTACGAGCAGTACTTC. Its protein is CASSLGQVLTYEQYF.

This sequence joins TRBV29-1 and TRBJ1-1, with TRBD1 matching over 8 bases. From germline, CDR1 is SQVTM and CDR2 ANQGSEA. The V segment lost 6 bases and the J segment 5 bases; nucleotides outside the gene matches: 8. The CDR3 runs to 13 residues. CDR3 DNA sequence: TGCAGCGTACGGATGGACAGGGATACTGAAGCTTTCTTT. It encodes CSVRMDRDTEAFF.

This sequence joins TRBV18 and TRBJ2-1; TRBD2 aligns across 11 bases. This CDR3 spans 17 amino acids. V trimming: 3 bases; J trimming: 4 bases; junction bases outside the gene matches: 8. Germline V lookup: CDR1 KGHSH, CDR2 LQKENI. The CDR3 loop reads CASSPFHGTSGYNEQFF. The CDR3 DNA reads as TGTGCCAGCTCACCTTTCCACGGGACTAGCGGTTACAATGAGCAGTTCTTC.

The rearrangement joins TRBV27 to TRBJ2-7, with D perhaps matching TRBD2 (5 bases). Germline V gene sequence: CDR1 MNHEY, CDR2 SMNVEV (reference sequence). V was trimmed by 8 bases and J by 3 bases, leaving 14 bases between them. The CDR3 extends over 13 amino acids. CDR3 in amino acids: CASRKDWSYEQYF. The CDR3 coding sequence is TGTGCCAGCCGAAAGGACTGGAGCTACGAGCAGTACTTC.

The chain is built from TRBV4-3 and TRBJ2-3; D uncertain. Trimming left V 0 bases short and J 2 bases short, with 6 bases between. This CDR3 is 14 amino acids long. Germline CDR1 reads LGHNA; CDR2 reads YSLEER. The DNA for the CDR3 is TGCGCCAGCAGCCAAGATCAGGCCACAGATACGCAGTATTTT. It specifies CASSQDQATDTQYF.